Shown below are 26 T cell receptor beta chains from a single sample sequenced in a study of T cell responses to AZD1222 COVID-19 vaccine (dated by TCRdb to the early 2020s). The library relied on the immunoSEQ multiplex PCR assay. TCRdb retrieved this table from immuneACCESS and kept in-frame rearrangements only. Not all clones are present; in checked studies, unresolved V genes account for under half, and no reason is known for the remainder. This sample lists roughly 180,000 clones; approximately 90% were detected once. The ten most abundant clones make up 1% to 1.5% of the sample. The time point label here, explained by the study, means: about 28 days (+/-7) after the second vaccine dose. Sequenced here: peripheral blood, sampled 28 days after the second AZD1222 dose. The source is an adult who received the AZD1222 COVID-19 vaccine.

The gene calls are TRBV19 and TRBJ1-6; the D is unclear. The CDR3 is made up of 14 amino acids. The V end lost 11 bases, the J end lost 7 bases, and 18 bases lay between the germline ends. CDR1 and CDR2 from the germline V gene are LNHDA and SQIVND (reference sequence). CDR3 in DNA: TGTGCCTCCTGCCAGGCTGAGGAGAATTCACCCCTCCACTTT. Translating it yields CASCQAEENSPLHF.

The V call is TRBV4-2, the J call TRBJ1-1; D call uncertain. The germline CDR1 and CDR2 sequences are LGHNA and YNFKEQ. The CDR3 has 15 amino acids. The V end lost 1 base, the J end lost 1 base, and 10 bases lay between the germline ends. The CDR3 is CASSQGVWENTEAFF. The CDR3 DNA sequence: TGTGCCAGCAGCCAAGGGGTCTGGGAGAACACTGAAGCTTTCTTT.

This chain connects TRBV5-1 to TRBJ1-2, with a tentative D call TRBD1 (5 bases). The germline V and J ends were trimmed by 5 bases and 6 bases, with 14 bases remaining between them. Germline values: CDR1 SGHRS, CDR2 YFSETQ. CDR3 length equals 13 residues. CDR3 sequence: CASRYQGEDGYTF. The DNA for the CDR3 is TGCGCCAGCAGGTATCAGGGAGAAGATGGCTACACCTTC.

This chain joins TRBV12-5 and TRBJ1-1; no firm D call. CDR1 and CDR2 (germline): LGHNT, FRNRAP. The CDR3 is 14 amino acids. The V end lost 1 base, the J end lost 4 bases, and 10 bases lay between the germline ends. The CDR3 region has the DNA TGTGCTAGTGGTTTGGGACCGGCCTCCACTGAAGCTTTCTTT. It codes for CASGLGPASTEAFF.

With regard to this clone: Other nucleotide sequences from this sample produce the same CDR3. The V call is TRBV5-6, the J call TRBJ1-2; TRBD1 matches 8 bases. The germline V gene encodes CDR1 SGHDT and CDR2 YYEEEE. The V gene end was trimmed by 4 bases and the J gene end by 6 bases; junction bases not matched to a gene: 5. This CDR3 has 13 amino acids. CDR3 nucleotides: TGTGCCAGCAGCGACACAGGGGGAAATGGCTACACCTTC. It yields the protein CASSDTGGNGYTF.

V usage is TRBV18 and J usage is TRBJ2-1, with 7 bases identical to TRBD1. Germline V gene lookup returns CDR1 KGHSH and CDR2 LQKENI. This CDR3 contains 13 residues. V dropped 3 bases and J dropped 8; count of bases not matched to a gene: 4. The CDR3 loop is CASSPAQGDEQFF. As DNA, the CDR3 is TGTGCCAGCTCACCTGCCCAGGGGGATGAGCAGTTCTTC.

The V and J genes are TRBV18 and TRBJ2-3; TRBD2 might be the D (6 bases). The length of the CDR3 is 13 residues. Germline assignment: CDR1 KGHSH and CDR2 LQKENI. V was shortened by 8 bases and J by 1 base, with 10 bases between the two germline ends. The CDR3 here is CASRGGRTDTQYF. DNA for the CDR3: TGTGCCAGCAGGGGAGGCCGCACAGATACGCAGTATTTT.

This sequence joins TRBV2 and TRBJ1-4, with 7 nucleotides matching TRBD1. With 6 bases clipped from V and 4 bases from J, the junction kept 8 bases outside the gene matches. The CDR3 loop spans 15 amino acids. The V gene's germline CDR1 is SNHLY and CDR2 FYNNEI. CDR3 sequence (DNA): TGTGCCAGCAGAGCCCGGGACAGAATTAATGAAAAACTGTTTTTT. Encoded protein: CASRARDRINEKLFF.

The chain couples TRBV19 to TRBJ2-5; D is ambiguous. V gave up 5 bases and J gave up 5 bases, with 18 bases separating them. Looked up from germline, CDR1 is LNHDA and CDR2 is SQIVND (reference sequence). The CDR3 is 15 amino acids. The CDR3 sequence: CASSLPKGSDETQYF. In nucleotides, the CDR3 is TGTGCCAGTAGTCTTCCAAAAGGGTCCGATGAGACCCAGTACTTC.

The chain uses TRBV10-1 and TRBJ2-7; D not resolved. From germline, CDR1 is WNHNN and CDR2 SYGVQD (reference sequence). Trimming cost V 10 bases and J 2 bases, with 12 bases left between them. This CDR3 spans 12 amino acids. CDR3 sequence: CATSTGAYEQYF. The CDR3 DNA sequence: TGCGCCACCTCGACTGGAGCCTACGAGCAGTACTTC.

The CDR3 bases are TGTGCCAGCAGCCCCCCGGGCAGGCTCCTAACAGATACGCAGTATTTT. It encodes CASSPPGRLLTDTQYF. The rearrangement links TRBV7-2 to TRBJ2-3; D is unclear. This CDR3 spans 16 amino acids. V was shortened by 5 bases and J by 3 bases, with 18 bases between the two germline ends. Germline lookup yields CDR1 SGHTA and CDR2 FQGNSA.

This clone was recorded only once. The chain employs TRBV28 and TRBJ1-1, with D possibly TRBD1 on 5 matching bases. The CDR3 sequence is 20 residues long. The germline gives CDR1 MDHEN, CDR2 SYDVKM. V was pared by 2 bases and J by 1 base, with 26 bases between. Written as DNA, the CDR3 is TGTGCCAGCAGTTTAGGTGAAGGGTCCGACTTGCTTGGGGGGAACACTGAAGCTTTCTTT. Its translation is CASSLGEGSDLLGGNTEAFF.

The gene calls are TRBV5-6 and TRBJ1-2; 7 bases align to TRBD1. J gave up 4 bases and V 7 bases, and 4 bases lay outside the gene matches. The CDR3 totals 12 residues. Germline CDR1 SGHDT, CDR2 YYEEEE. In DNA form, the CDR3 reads TGTGCCAGCGGGACAGACCTCTATGGCTACACCTTC. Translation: CASGTDLYGYTF.

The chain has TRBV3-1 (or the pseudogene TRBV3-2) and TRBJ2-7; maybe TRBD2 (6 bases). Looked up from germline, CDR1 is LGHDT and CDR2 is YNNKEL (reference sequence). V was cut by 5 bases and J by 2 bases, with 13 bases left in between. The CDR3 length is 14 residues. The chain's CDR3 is CASSTGEAPYEQYF. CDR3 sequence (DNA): TGTGCCAGCAGCACCGGGGAGGCCCCCTACGAGCAGTACTTC.

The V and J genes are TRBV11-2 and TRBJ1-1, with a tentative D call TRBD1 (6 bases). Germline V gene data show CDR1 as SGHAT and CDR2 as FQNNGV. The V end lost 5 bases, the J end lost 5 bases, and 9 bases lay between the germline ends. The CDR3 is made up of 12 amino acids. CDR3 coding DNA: TGTGCCAGCAGCCTCCAGGGGACTGAAGCTTTCTTT. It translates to CASSLQGTEAFF.

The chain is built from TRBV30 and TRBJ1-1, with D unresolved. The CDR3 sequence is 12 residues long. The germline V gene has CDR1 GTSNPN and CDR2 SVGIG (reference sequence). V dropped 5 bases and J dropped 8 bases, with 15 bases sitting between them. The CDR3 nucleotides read TGTGCCTGGGGGAGGGAGTCCACCGAAGCTTTCTTT. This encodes CAWGRESTEAFF.

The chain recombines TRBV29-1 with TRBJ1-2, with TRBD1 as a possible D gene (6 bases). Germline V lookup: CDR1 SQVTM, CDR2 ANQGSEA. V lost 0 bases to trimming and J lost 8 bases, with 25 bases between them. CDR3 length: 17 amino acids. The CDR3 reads CSVEDRAGGGKVGGYTF. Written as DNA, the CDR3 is TGCAGCGTTGAAGATCGGGCAGGAGGGGGTAAAGTGGGCGGCTACACCTTC.

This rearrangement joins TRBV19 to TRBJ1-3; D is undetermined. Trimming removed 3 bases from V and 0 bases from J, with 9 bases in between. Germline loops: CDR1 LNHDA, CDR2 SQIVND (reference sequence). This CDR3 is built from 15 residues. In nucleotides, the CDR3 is TGTGCCAGTAGTATCGGGCAGAGCTCTGGAAACACCATATATTTT. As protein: CASSIGQSSGNTIYF.

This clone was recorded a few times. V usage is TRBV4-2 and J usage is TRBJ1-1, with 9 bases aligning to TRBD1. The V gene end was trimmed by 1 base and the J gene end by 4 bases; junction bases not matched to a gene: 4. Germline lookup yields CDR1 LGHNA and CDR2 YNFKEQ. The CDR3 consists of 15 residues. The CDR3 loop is CASSQGDREATEAFF. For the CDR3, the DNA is TGTGCCAGCAGCCAAGGGGACAGGGAAGCCACTGAAGCTTTCTTT.

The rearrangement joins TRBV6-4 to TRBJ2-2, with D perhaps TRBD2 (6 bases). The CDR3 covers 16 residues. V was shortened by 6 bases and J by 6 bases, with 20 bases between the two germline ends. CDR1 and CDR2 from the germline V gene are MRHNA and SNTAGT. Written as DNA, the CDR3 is TGTGCCAGCAGCCCCGAAGGTACTAGCTCCCCCGGGGAGCTGTTTTTT. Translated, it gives CASSPEGTSSPGELFF.

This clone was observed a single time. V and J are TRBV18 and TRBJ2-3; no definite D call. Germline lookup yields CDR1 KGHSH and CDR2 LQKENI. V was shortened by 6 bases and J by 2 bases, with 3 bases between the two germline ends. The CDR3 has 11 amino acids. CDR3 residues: CASSFTDTQYF. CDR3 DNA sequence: TGTGCCAGCTCCTTCACAGATACGCAGTATTTT. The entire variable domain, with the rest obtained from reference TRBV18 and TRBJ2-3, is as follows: NAGVMQNPRHLVRRRGQEARLRCSPMKGHSHVYWYRQLPEEGLKFMVYLQKENIIDESGMPKERFSAEFPKEGPSILRIQQVVRGDSAAYFCASSFTDTQYFGPGTRLTVL.

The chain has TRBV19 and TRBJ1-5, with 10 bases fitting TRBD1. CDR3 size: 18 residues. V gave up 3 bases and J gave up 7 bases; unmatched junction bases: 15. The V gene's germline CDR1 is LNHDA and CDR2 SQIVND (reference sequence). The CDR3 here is CASSISRRTGGSEQPQHF. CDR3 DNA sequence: TGTGCCAGTAGTATCTCACGGCGGACAGGGGGATCTGAGCAGCCCCAGCATTTT. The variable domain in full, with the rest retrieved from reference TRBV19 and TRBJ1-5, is DGGITQSPKYLFRKEGQNVTLSCEQNLNHDAMYWYRQDPGQGLRLIYYSQIVNDFQKGDIAEGYSVSREKKESFPLTVTSAQKNPTAFYLCASSISRRTGGSEQPQHFGDGTRLSIL.

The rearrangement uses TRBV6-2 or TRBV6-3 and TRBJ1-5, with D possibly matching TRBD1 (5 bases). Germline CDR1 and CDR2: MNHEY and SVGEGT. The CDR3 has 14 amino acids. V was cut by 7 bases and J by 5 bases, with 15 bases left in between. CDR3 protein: CASTPTAPHQPQHF. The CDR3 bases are TGTGCCAGCACCCCGACAGCCCCCCATCAGCCCCAGCATTTT.

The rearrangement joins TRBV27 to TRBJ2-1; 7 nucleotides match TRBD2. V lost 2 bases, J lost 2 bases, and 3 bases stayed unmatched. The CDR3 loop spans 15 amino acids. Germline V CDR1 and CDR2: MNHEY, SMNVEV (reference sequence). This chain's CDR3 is CASSLGTTPYNEQFF. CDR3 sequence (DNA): TGTGCCAGCAGTTTAGGGACTACTCCCTACAATGAGCAGTTCTTC.

CDR3 sequence (DNA): TGTGCCAGCAGAGAACAGGGTCTTGGTCGGTATGGCTACACCTTC. Residues: CASREQGLGRYGYTF. The chain has TRBV2 and TRBJ1-2; TRBD1 might be the D (6 bases). The CDR3 has 15 amino acids. The germline V gene has CDR1 SNHLY and CDR2 FYNNEI. Trimming pared 6 bases from V and 5 bases from J, leaving 19 bases between.

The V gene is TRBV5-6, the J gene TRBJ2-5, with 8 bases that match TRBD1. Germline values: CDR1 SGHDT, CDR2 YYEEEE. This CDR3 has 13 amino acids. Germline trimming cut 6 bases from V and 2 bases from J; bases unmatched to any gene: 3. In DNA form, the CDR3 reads TGTGCCAGCAACAGGGACAGGCAAGAGACCCAGTACTTC. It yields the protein CASNRDRQETQYF.